This TCR beta chain came from a study of regulatory T cells in long-lasting Graves disease (dated by TCRdb to the early 2020s). Background for the entire study: Persistent Graves' disease was defined as persistently positive TSH receptor autoantibodies together with antithyroid drug treatment for over 5 years. In the clinical cohort, patients with persistent Graves' disease had used antithyroid drugs for an average of roughly ten years. TCR sequencing covered around 13 persistent and about 20 newly diagnosed Graves' disease patients, 33 samples in total. The study was registered as a clinical trial and conducted in China. Patients with persistent Graves' disease were compared with patients with newly diagnosed Graves' disease using TCR sequencing and RNA sequencing of peripheral blood. Beyond this particular receptor, the publication reports: TRBV28, TRBJ1-2 and TRBJ2-5 were preferentially used in persistent disease, while TRBV20-1 and TRBJ2-1 were favored in newly diagnosed disease. Compared with newly diagnosed patients, persistent Graves' disease patients had lower TCR Shannon entropy and fewer highly expanded clones, which suggests clonal expansion. Patients with persistent disease shared more public clonotypes (roughly 2,900) than newly diagnosed patients did (around 980). Peripheral blood alone was examined, since thyroid tissue, which constituted the primary lesion, could not be accessed. Only the TCR beta chain was sequenced and analyzed. The authors noted that the small sample size was a limitation that may lower accuracy.

This clonotype appeared a few times. Its antigen target is currently unknown. Qualities for individual bases were not recorded, and no much larger clone is one base off. Libraries came from multiplex PCR. Sequenced using an Illumina HiSeq 4000. To build TCR beta libraries, CDR3 regions were amplified by Arm-PCR using iRepertoire HTBI primers. PCR products were gel purified before sequencing. Per the source publication's procedure: Across samples, around 62 TRBV and roughly 13 TRBJ segments were identified and used for gene usage analysis of CDR3 amino acid clonotypes. Filtered high-quality paired reads were merged into contigs using COPE and FqMerger. Contigs were aligned with BLAST to IMGT TRBV, TRBD and TRBJ reference genes, and CDR3 was defined per IMGT. Highly expanded clones were defined as clonotypes with a frequency above 0.1%. Repertoire diversity was measured by Shannon entropy, and V-J evenness by the Gini coefficient. A clonotype found in more than one individual was treated as public. TCRdb applied fastp at Q25 and MiXCR to the public reads, then kept only in-frame beta chains. Rows matching on CDR3 protein sequence are summarized as one entry with the most common DNA and genes. The V and J calls were determined by TCRdb, not by the authors. Recorded for this sample are a few hundred thousand distinct CDR3 sequences; 23% of them occurred a single time. The top ten hold under 35% of the sample.

At the junction V is shortened by 5 bases and J by 6 bases, with 14 bases in between. From its cysteine to its phenylalanine, the CDR3 spans 12 amino acids. Only the CDR3 DNA is retained, 36 bases long and in frame from the first base. CDR1 and CDR2, looked up from the germline V gene (reference sequence), are DFQATT and SNEGSKA. The time point tag for this specimen amounts to: persistent/refractory GD, antithyroid drugs over 5 years with positive TRAb. RNA was extracted from PBMCs in TRIzol for both TCR sequencing and RNA sequencing. The diagnosis of Graves' disease followed American Thyroid Association guidelines. Patients were recruited from an endocrinology department in Xi'an, China. From each patient, approximately 10 milliliters of peripheral blood was collected into an EDTA anticoagulant tube. Ficoll Paque Plus density gradient separation was used to isolate PBMCs, and no additional T cell sorting was done. An Agilent 2100 Bioanalyzer and agarose gel were used to assess RNA quality, and a NanoDrop 2000 was used to measure RNA concentration.

The receptor was isolated from a woman between 35 and 50 years old with Graves disease. Donor details come from another sample of the same person, matched by shared clones. The material sequenced was peripheral blood mononuclear cells (PBMCs), taken when the disease was refractory, from a patient treated with antithyroid drugs. The sequence links TRBV20-1 to TRBJ2-7; the best D guess is TRBD2, with 6 bases matching. The CDR3 protein is CSASGGTREQYF. Read as DNA, the sequence is TGCAGTGCTTCGGGCGGGACCCGCGAGCAGTACTTC.